Below, 23 T cell receptor beta chains from the same sample are listed, as sequenced in a study of CD8 T cells in ankylosing spondylitis. TCRdb itself ran the 5' RACE reads through MiXCR, one entry per CDR3 protein. The sample has 250,000 to 350,000 distinct CDR3 sequences, around 18% seen once. Material for sequencing was blood, either unsorted or a sorted T cell fraction (not recorded which). The receptors derive from a male donor with ankylosing spondylitis or in good health (not recorded which).

This clonotype has a handful of counts. The rearrangement uses TRBV28 and TRBJ2-1; 8 bases line up with TRBD2. V lost 5 bases and J lost 1; bases outside the gene matches: 7. Germline CDR1 reads MDHEN; CDR2 reads SYDVKM. The CDR3 has 16 residues. In nucleotides, the CDR3 is TGTGCCAGCAGTCCCGGGGGGGGGTCGTCCTACAATGAGCAGTTCTTC. This encodes CASSPGGGSSYNEQFF.

The J gene is TRBJ2-3, the V gene TRBV4-2, with D unclear. Germline-derived CDR1 and CDR2 are LGHNA and YNFKEQ. This CDR3 has 13 residues. V dropped 1 base and J dropped 4 bases, with 6 bases sitting between them. CDR3 DNA: TGTGCCAGCAGCCAAGGGCGATCAGATACGCAGTATTTT. Its protein is CASSQGRSDTQYF.

The chain links TRBV5-1 to TRBJ2-3, with D hard to call. The V gene lost 1 base and the J gene lost 0 bases, with 9 bases spanning the gap. The CDR3 contains 15 residues. Germline lookup yields CDR1 SGHRS and CDR2 YFSETQ. In DNA form, the CDR3 reads TGCGCCAGCAGCTTGCTAGAGACTAGCACAGATACGCAGTATTTT. Protein: CASSLLETSTDTQYF.

This chain links TRBV7-8 with TRBJ1-1; 7 nucleotides match TRBD1. V shed 0 bases and J 1 base; nucleotides not matched to a gene: 8. This CDR3 comprises 17 residues. CDR1 is SGHVS and CDR2 is FQNEAQ in the germline V gene. CDR3 sequence (DNA): TGTGCCAGCAGCTTAGCAACCCTACAGGGGCCGAACACTGAAGCTTTCTTT. Translating it yields CASSLATLQGPNTEAFF.

The chain links TRBV10-3 to TRBJ2-3; D not certain. V dropped 5 bases and J dropped 0 bases, with 9 bases sitting between them. The length of the CDR3 is 14 residues. Looked up from germline, CDR1 is ENHRY and CDR2 is SYGVKD. In DNA, the CDR3 is TGTGCCATCAGTCCCGACGCGAGCACAGATACGCAGTATTTT. Its protein product is CAISPDASTDTQYF.

In DNA form, the CDR3 reads TGTGCCAGCAGCTTAAACCCGAGGAGCTCTGGAAACACCATATATTTT. It is translated as CASSLNPRSSGNTIYF. The chain is built from TRBV7-3 and TRBJ1-3; D gene unclear. The CDR3 extends over 16 amino acids. Germline loops: CDR1 SGHTA, CDR2 FQGTGA. Trimming removed 1 base from V and 0 bases from J, with 10 bases in between.

There are many counts of this clonotype. The gene calls are TRBV20-1 and TRBJ2-2; D is undetermined. The CDR3 loop spans 12 amino acids. CDR1 and CDR2 (germline): DFQATT, SNEGSKA (reference sequence). The V gene lost 3 bases and the J gene lost 4 bases, with 6 bases spanning the gap. CDR3 in DNA: TGCAGTGCTAGTGGCCTCACCGGGGAGCTGTTTTTT. It specifies CSASGLTGELFF.

The V call is TRBV5-6, the J call TRBJ2-7, with D possibly being TRBD1 (6 bases). CDR3 length: 14 amino acids. Trimming cost V 2 bases and J 5 bases, with 14 bases left between them. The V gene's germline CDR1 is SGHDT and CDR2 YYEEEE. As DNA, the CDR3 is TGTGCCAGCAGCTTCGGAGACAGGAACGACGAGCAGTACGTC. It encodes CASSFGDRNDEQYV.

The chain couples TRBV7-8 to TRBJ2-5; a possible D gene is TRBD2 (6 bases). Trimming took off 2 bases at V and 2 bases at J, with 9 bases between the two ends. CDR1 and CDR2 from the germline V gene are SGHVS and FQNEAQ. The CDR3 length is 14 residues. This CDR3 is CASSLKLAQETQYF. The CDR3 DNA follows: TGTGCCAGCAGCTTAAAACTAGCACAAGAGACCCAGTACTTC. The variable domain in full, completed from reference TRBV7-8 and TRBJ2-5, reads GAGVSQSPRYKVAKRGQDVALRCDPISGHVSLFWYQQALGQGPEFLTYFQNEAQLDKSGLPSDRFFAERPEGSVSTLKIQRTQQEDSAVYLCASSLKLAQETQYFGPGTRLLVL.

This clonotype occurred many times. This rearrangement joins TRBV5-6 to TRBJ2-7; TRBD1 agrees at 7 bases. The V and J ends lost 4 bases and 6 bases, in that order; junction bases with no gene match: 7. There are 13 residues in the CDR3. Germline V gives CDR1 SGHDT, CDR2 YYEEEE. CDR3 protein: CASSGKNRGEQYV. The CDR3 DNA reads as TGTGCCAGCAGCGGAAAAAACAGGGGCGAGCAGTACGTC.

This clonotype occurred a few times. V usage is TRBV11-2 and J usage is TRBJ2-5, with 7 bases matching TRBD1. Per the germline V gene, CDR1 is SGHAT and CDR2 is FQNNGV. The V and J ends lost 4 bases and 3 bases, in that order; junction bases with no gene match: 8. This CDR3 is built from 15 residues. CDR3 sequence reads: CASSSRQGTKETQYF. CDR3 DNA: TGTGCCAGCAGCTCCCGACAGGGTACTAAAGAGACCCAGTACTTC.

This chain links TRBV5-1 with TRBJ2-2; D remains unclear. The CDR3 is 15 amino acids. Germline CDR1 is SGHRS and CDR2 is YFSETQ. The ends were cut back, 4 bases at V and 0 bases at J, with 10 bases in the middle. The CDR3 protein is CASSNPRANTGELFF. The CDR3 DNA reads as TGCGCCAGCAGCAACCCCCGGGCGAACACCGGGGAGCTGTTTTTT.

This clonotype came up many times. V and J are TRBV29-1 and TRBJ1-1; 12 nucleotides line up with TRBD1. This CDR3 region has 13 residues. The V gene's germline CDR1 is SQVTM and CDR2 ANQGSEA. After removal of 4 bases from V and 11 bases from J, the junction contained 8 bases not matched to a gene. Here the CDR3 DNA reads TGCAGCGTTGTTGGGGACAGGGGGCTACGGGCTTTCTTT. This sequence encodes CSVVGDRGLRAFF.

The chain couples TRBV6-1 to TRBJ2-2; no firm D call. The ends were cut back, 5 bases at V and 0 bases at J, with 16 bases in the middle. Germline V lookup: CDR1 MNHNS, CDR2 SASEGT. The CDR3 contains 17 residues. The CDR3 nucleotides read TGTGCCAGCAGTCGCCTTCGGAGATCTTCGAACACCGGGGAGCTGTTTTTT. It specifies CASSRLRRSSNTGELFF.

This clonotype came up a few times. The chain links TRBV29-1 to TRBJ2-1; no definite D call. Germline CDR1 reads SQVTM; CDR2 reads ANQGSEA. Between the trimmed V and J ends, which lost 2 bases and 0 bases, there was a span of 11 bases. The CDR3 is 15 amino acids. The CDR3 DNA is TGCAGCGTTGAACCGGCGGCTAGCTCCTACAATGAGCAGTTCTTC. This encodes CSVEPAASSYNEQFF.

This clonotype has more than one count but fewer than ten. The V gene is TRBV9, the J gene TRBJ1-4, with D unclear. CDR1 SGDLS and CDR2 YYNGEE come from the germline V gene. CDR3 length: 14 residues. The germline V and J ends were trimmed by 3 bases and 3 bases, with 9 bases remaining between them. CDR3 residues: CASSEGMANEKLFF. DNA of the CDR3: TGTGCCAGCAGCGAGGGCATGGCTAATGAAAAACTGTTTTTT.

This clonotype was seen a handful of times. The rearrangement joins TRBV13 to TRBJ1-2; 10 positions agree with TRBD1. V was clipped by 5 bases and J by 9 bases; unmatched bases: 6. CDR3 length: 13 amino acids. Germline-derived CDR1 and CDR2 are PRHDT and FYEKMQ (reference sequence). The CDR3 DNA reads as TGTGCCAGCAGCGACCCGGGACAGGGGCGCTACACCTTC. Amino acid sequence: CASSDPGQGRYTF.

The V and J genes are TRBV5-1 and TRBJ2-1; D might be TRBD2 (6 bases). The CDR3 runs to 17 residues. CDR1 is SGHRS, CDR2 YFSETQ, per germline. V was clipped by 1 base and J by 0 bases, with 14 bases between them. The DNA for the CDR3 is TGCGCCAGCAGCTTGTCGTCCCTGGGACTCTCCTACAATGAGCAGTTCTTC. Protein sequence: CASSLSSLGLSYNEQFF.

This clonotype was detected only a few times. The chain links TRBV27 to TRBJ1-1; no clear D. This CDR3 is 15 amino acids long. Trimming stripped 9 bases from V and 5 bases from J, with 22 bases between. Germline-derived CDR1 and CDR2 are MNHEY and SMNVEV (reference sequence). The CDR3 reads CASSTQSTRATEAFF. The CDR3 nucleotides read TGTGCCAGTTCAACTCAATCAACAAGGGCAACTGAAGCTTTCTTT.

This clonotype was picked up many times. The rearrangement links TRBV3-1 to TRBJ2-1; 8 bases agree with TRBD1. Germline V CDR1 and CDR2: LGHDT, YNNKEL (reference sequence). J gave up 16 bases and V 2 bases, and 4 bases lay outside the gene matches. The CDR3 length is 11 residues. CDR3 sequence: CASSQQGALFF. The CDR3 bases are TGTGCCAGCAGCCAACAGGGGGCCCTATTCTTC.

This clonotype was counted only a few times. The chain joins TRBV6-5 to TRBJ2-3; D remains unclear. V lost 0 bases, J lost 5 bases, and 6 bases lay in between. The germline V gene encodes CDR1 MNHEY and CDR2 SVGAGI. This CDR3 contains 13 residues. The CDR3 here is CASSYSWRDTQYF. The CDR3 nucleotides read TGTGCCAGCAGTTACTCTTGGAGAGATACGCAGTATTTT.

The genes are TRBV12-3 or TRBV12-4 and TRBJ1-2; a weak D match, TRBD1 (5 bases). The CDR3 spans 14 residues. V was pared by 0 bases and J by 4 bases, with 9 bases between. DNA of the CDR3: TGTGCCAGCAGTTTAGCGCAGGGCATCTATGGCTACACCTTC. This sequence encodes CASSLAQGIYGYTF.

This sequence joins TRBV23-1 and TRBJ2-2; 7 bases agree with TRBD1. Being an ORF, TRBV23-1 has a function that is uncertain. V trimming: 1 base; J trimming: 0 bases; junction bases outside the gene matches: 8. The CDR3 extends over 18 amino acids. CDR3 DNA: TGCGCCAGCAGTCAATTATTAGACGACAGGGCGAACACCGGGGAGCTGTTTTTT. This encodes CASSQLLDDRANTGELFF.